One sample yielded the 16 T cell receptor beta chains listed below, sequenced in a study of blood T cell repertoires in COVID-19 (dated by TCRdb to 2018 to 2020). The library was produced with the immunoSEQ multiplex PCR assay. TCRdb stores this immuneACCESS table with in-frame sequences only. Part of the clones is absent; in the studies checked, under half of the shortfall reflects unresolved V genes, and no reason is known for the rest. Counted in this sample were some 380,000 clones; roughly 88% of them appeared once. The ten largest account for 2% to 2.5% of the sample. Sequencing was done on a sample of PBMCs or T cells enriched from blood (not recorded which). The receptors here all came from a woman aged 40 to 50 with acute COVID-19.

The DNA for the CDR3 is TGTGCCAGCAGCTTAAGGCGGGGGGCCCAATACAATGAGCAGTTCTTC. It yields the protein CASSLRRGAQYNEQFF. The chain employs TRBV11-2 and TRBJ2-1, with 8 bases fitting TRBD2. This CDR3 has 16 residues. From germline, CDR1 is SGHAT and CDR2 FQNNGV. The J segment lost 4 bases and the V segment lost 2 bases, leaving 7 bases of the junction unmatched. The full variable domain, with the rest looked up from reference TRBV11-2 and TRBJ2-1, is EAGVAQSPRYKIIEKRQSVAFWCNPISGHATLYWYQQILGQGPKLLIQFQNNGVVDDSQLPKDRFSAERLKGVDSTLKIQPAKLEDSAVYLCASSLRRGAQYNEQFFGPGTRLTVL.

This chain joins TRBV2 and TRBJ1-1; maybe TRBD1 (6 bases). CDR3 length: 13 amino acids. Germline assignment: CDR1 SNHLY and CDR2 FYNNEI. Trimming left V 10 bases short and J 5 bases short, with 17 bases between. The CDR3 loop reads CAKKQGRETEAFF. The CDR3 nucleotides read TGTGCCAAAAAACAGGGAAGAGAAACTGAAGCTTTCTTT.

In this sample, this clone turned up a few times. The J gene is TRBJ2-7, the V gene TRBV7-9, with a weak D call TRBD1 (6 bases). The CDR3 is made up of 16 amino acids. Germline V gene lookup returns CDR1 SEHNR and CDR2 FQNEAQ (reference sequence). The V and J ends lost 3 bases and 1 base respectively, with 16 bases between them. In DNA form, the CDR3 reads TGTGCCAGCAGCTTCCCTACACAGGGTCGGTCCTACGAGCAGTACTTC. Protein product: CASSFPTQGRSYEQYF.

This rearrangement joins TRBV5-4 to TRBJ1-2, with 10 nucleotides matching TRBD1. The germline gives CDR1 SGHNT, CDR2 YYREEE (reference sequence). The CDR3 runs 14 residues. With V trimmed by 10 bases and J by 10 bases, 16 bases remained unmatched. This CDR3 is CASLRTGTGAAYTF. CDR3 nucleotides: TGTGCCTCCTTACGAACCGGGACAGGGGCTGCCTACACCTTC. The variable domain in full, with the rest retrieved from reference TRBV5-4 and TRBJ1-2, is ETGVTQSPTHLIKTRGQQVTLRCSSQSGHNTVSWYQQALGQGPQFIFQYYREEENGRGNFPPRFSGLQFPNYSSELNVNALELDDSALYLCASLRTGTGAAYTFGSGTRLTVV.

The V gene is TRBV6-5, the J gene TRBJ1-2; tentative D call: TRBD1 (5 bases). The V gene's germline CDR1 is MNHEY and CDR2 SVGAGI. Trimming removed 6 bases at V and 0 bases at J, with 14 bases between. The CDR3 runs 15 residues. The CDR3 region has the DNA TGTGCCAGCAGCCAGGGTTCTACCCCTAACTATGGCTACACCTTC. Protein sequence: CASSQGSTPNYGYTF.

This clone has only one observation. In DNA form, the CDR3 reads TGTGCCAGCACCCCCCCTAATCAGCCCCAGCATTTT. Protein sequence: CASTPPNQPQHF. This rearrangement joins TRBV28 to TRBJ1-5, with no clear D. There are 12 residues in the CDR3. The ends were cut back, 7 bases at V and 4 bases at J, with 8 bases in the middle. The V gene's germline CDR1 is MDHEN and CDR2 SYDVKM. The variable domain in full, with the rest retrieved from reference TRBV28 and TRBJ1-5, is DVKVTQSSRYLVKRTGEKVFLECVQDMDHENMFWYRQDPGLGLRLIYFSYDVKMKEKGDIPEGYSVSREKKERFSLILESASTNQTSMYLCASTPPNQPQHFGDGTRLSIL.

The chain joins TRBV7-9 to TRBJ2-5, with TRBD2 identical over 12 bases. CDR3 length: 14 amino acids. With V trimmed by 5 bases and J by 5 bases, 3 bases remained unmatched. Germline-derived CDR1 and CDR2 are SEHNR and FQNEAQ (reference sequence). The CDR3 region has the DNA TGTGCCAGCAGCGCCGGGACTAGCGGGGAGACCCAGTACTTC. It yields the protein CASSAGTSGETQYF.

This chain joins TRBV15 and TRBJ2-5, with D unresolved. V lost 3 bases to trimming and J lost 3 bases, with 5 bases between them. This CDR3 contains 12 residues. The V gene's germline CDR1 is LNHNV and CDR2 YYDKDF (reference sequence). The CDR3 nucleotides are TGTGCCACCAGCAGTCAAAAAGAGACCCAGTACTTC. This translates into CATSSQKETQYF.

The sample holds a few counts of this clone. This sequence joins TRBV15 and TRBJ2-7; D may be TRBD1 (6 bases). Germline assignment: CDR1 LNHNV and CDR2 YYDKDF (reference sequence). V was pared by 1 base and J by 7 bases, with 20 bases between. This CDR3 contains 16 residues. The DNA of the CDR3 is TGTGCCACCAGCAGAGGTAGGACAGCGAGGTCTTTGGAGCAGTACTTC. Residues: CATSRGRTARSLEQYF.

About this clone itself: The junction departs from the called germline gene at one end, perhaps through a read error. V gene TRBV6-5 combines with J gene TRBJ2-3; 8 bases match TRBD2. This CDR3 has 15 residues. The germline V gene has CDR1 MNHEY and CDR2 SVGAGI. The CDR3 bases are TGTGCCAGCAGTGACTCGGGACTAGTACCAGATACGCAGTATTTT. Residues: CASSDSGLVPDTQYF.

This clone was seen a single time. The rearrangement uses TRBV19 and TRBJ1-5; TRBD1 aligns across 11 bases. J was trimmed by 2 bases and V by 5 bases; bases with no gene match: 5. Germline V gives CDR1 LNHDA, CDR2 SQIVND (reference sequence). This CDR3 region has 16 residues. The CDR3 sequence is CASSWDRGNGNQPQHF. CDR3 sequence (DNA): TGTGCCAGTAGTTGGGACAGGGGGAACGGCAATCAGCCCCAGCATTTT.

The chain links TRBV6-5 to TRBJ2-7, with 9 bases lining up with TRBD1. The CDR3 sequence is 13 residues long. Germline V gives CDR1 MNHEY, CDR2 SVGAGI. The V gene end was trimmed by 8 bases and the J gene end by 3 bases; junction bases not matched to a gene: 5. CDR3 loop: CASYRTGDYEQYF. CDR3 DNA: TGTGCCAGCTACCGGACAGGGGACTACGAGCAGTACTTC.

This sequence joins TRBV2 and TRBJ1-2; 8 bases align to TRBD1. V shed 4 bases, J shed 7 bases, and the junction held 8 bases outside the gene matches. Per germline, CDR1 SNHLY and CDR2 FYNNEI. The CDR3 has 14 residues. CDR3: CASSVGQGAGGYTF. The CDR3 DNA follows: TGTGCCAGCAGTGTAGGGCAGGGGGCAGGTGGCTACACCTTC. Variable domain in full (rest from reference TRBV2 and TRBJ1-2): EPEVTQTPSHQVTQMGQEVILRCVPISNHLYFYWYRQILGQKVEFLVSFYNNEISEKSEIFDDQFSVERPDGSNFTLKIRSTKLEDSAMYFCASSVGQGAGGYTFGSGTRLTVV.

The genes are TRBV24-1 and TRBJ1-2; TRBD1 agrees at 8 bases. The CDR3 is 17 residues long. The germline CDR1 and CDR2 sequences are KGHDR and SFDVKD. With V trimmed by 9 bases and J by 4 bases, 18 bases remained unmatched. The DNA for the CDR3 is TGTGCCACCGGTCACCCGGACAGGGAAAGGGGAACCTATGGCTACACCTTC. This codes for CATGHPDRERGTYGYTF.

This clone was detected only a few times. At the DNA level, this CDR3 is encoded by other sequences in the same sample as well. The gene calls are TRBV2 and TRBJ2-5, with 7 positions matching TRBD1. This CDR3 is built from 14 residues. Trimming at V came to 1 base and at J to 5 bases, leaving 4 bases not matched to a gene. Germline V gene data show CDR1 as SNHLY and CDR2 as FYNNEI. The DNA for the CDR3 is TGTGCCAGCAGTGAAGGGACAGGAAGGGAGACCCAGTACTTC. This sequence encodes CASSEGTGRETQYF.

This chain's CDR3 is CAWSVRGTGELFF. The CDR3 DNA reads TGTGCCTGGAGTGTAAGGGGAACCGGGGAGCTGTTTTTT. This chain links TRBV30 with TRBJ2-2; TRBD1 is a possible D gene (5 bases). V shed 0 bases and J shed 5 bases, with 7 bases lying between them. The CDR3 contains 13 residues. Germline values: CDR1 GTSNPN, CDR2 SVGIG (reference sequence).